This T cell receptor beta chain was observed in a study of blood T cell repertoires in COVID-19. For the study at large: Sources were T cells, B-cell-depleted T cells, or PBMCs; the material itself was cDNA or gDNA.

This clone has a single count. The assay was immunoSEQ multiplex PCR, and TCRdb's table has in-frame clones only and misses some. The repertoire includes more than 50,000 clones, about 93% of them detected once, and approximately 14% sits in the top ten. This CDR3 comprises 14 residues. Trimming left V 0 bases short and J 4 bases short, with 9 bases between. CDR1 is SEHNR and CDR2 is FQNEAQ in the germline V gene (reference sequence). Input material: peripheral blood. The sequence was collected from a human donor with active COVID-19. The donor label of this sample is uncertain. The chain has TRBV7-9 and TRBJ1-2; D call uncertain. Here the CDR3 reads CASSLARQSYGYTF. The DNA of the CDR3 is TGTGCCAGCAGCTTAGCGCGGCAGTCCTATGGCTACACCTTC.